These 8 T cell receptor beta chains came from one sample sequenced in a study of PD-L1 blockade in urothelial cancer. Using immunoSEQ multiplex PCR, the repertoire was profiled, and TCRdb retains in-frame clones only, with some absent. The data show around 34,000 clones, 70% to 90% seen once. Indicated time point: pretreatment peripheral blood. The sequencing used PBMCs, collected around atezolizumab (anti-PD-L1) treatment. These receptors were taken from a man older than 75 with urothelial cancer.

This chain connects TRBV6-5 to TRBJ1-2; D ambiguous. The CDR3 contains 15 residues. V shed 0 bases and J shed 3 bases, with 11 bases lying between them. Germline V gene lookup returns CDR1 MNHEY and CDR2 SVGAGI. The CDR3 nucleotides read TGTGCCAGCAGTTACTCACGAAGGAGGGACTATGGCTACACCTTC. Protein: CASSYSRRRDYGYTF.

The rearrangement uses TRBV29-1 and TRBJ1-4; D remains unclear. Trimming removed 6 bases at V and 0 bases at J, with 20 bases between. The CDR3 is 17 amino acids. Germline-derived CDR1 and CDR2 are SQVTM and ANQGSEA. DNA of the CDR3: TGCAGCGTGACGTTGTGGTCTTCTGGAGCAACTAATGAAAAACTGTTTTTT. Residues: CSVTLWSSGATNEKLFF.

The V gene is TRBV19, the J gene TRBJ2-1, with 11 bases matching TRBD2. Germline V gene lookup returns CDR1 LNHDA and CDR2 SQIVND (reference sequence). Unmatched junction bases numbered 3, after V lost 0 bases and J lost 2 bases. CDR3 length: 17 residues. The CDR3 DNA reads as TGTGCCAGTAGTATAGACGGGACTAGCGGTCCCTACAATGAGCAGTTCTTC. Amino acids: CASSIDGTSGPYNEQFF.

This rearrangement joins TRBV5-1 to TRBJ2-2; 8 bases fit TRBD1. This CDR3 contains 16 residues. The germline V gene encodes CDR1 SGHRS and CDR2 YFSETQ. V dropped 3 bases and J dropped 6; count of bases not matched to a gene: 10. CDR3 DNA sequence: TGCGCCAGCAGCTCGGCAGGGGGCGGCCTTGCCGGGGAGCTGTTTTTT. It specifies CASSSAGGGLAGELFF. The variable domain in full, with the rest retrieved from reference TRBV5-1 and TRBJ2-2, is KAGVTQTPRYLIKTRGQQVTLSCSPISGHRSVSWYQQTPGQGLQFLFEYFSETQRNKGNFPGRFSGRQFSNSRSEMNVSTLELGDSALYLCASSSAGGGLAGELFFGEGSRLTVL.

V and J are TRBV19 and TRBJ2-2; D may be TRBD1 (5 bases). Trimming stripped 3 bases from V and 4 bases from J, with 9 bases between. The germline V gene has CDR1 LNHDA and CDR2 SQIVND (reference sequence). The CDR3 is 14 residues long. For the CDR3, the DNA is TGTGCCAGTAGTATCAGACAGTCCACCGGGGAGCTGTTTTTT. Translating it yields CASSIRQSTGELFF.

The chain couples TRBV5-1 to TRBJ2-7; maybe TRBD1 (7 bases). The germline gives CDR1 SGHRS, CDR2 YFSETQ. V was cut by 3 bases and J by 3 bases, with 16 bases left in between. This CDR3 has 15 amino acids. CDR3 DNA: TGCGCCAGCAGCTATGGGGCGGGACAGATCTACGAGCAGTACTTC. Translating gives CASSYGAGQIYEQYF.

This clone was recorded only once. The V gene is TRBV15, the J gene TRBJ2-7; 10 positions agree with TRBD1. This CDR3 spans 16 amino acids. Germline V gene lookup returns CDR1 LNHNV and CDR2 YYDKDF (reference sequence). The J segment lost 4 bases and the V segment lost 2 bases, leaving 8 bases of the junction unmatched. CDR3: CATSRSRQGAEYEQYF. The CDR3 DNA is TGTGCCACCAGCAGATCCCGACAGGGGGCAGAGTACGAGCAGTACTTC.

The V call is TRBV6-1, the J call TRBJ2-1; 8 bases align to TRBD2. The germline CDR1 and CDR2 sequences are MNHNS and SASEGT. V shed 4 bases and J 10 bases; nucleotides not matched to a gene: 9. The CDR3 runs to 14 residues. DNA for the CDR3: TGTGCCAGCAGTGGTTACGGACTAGCTCAAGAGCAGTTCTTC. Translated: CASSGYGLAQEQFF.